These T cell receptor beta chains were read from a single sample in a study of beta chain features in type 1 diabetes. TCRdb's table, derived via immunoSEQ multiplex PCR, lists solely in-frame clones and lacks some. The sample lists 150,000 to 200,000 clones, 9% to 10% occurring once. The source material was central memory CD4+ T cells from blood. The receptors shown here come from a woman in her twenties or thirties with type 1 diabetes. Each CDR3 is given with its conserved first and last residue. The order of the fields is clone size, D gene, V gene, J gene, CDR3 protein, CDR3 DNA. D genes are given only for firm matches. Size tells how often a clone was seen (once, few, many) or the class of an expanded clone, and some rows leave it out.

>NA|NA|TRBV7-9|TRBJ1-1
CASSLLAGGVTNTEAFF
TGTGCCAGCAGCTTATTGGCAGGAGGAGTAACAAACACTGAAGCTTTCTTT
>NA|NA|TRBV7-9|TRBJ1-1
CASSLEQGNTEAFF
TGTGCCAGCAGCTTAGAACAGGGTAACACTGAAGCTTTCTTT
>few|TRBD1|TRBV29-1|TRBJ1-2
CSVERQGTGYTF
TGCAGCGTTGAACGACAGGGAACTGGCTACACCTTC
>few|TRBD1|TRBV5-1|TRBJ2-2
CASSLDPQGANTGELFF
TGCGCCAGCAGCTTGGACCCACAGGGGGCGAACACCGGGGAGCTGTTTTTT
>NA|TRBD1|TRBV19|TRBJ2-1
CASSRDRGDNEQFF
TGTGCCAGTAGTAGGGACAGGGGCGACAATGAGCAGTTCTTC
>NA|TRBD2|TRBV7-2|TRBJ2-1
CASSLTSGDGQFF
TGTGCCAGCAGCTTAACTAGCGGGGACGGGCAGTTCTTC
>NA|TRBD1|TRBV2|TRBJ1-4
CAGWRGQGDEKLFF
TGTGCCGGATGGAGGGGACAGGGAGACGAAAAACTGTTTTTT
>few|TRBD1|TRBV19|TRBJ2-3
CASSPTGIDTQYF
TGTGCCAGTAGTCCGACAGGGATAGATACGCAGTATTTT
>few|TRBD2|TRBV2|TRBJ2-7
CASLLAATSSEQYF
TGTGCCAGTCTTCTAGCGGCCACCAGCAGCGAGCAGTACTTC
>NA|NA|TRBV15|TRBJ2-5
CATSAGQRQETQYF
TGTGCCACCAGCGCGGGACAGAGACAAGAGACCCAGTACTTC
>NA|TRBD1|TRBV19|TRBJ1-4
CASSMWDRGNEKLFF
TGTGCCAGTAGTATGTGGGACAGGGGAAATGAAAAACTGTTTTTT
>few|TRBD1|TRBV23-1|TRBJ2-1
CASSRIPRGRRYNEQFF
TGCGCCAGCAGTCGAATTCCCAGGGGGCGAAGATACAATGAGCAGTTCTTC
>few|NA|TRBV6-5|TRBJ2-7
CATVRVGHGYEQYF
TGTGCCACCGTGAGGGTAGGGCATGGGTACGAGCAGTACTTC
>NA|TRBD2|TRBV30|TRBJ2-1
CAWSGGTSGRVYNEQFF
TGTGCCTGGAGCGGCGGGACTAGCGGGAGGGTCTACAATGAGCAGTTCTTC
>few|NA|TRBV27|TRBJ2-3
CASSWGGGNTQYF
TGTGCCAGCAGTTGGGGAGGGGGAAATACGCAGTATTTT
>few|TRBD1|TRBV6-1|TRBJ1-4
CASSSRTGGNEKLFF
TGTGCCAGCAGCTCCAGGACAGGGGGCAATGAAAAACTGTTTTTT
>few|TRBD2|TRBV5-4|TRBJ2-3
CASSQRTSGSGDTQYF
TGTGCCAGCAGCCAAAGAACTAGCGGGAGTGGAGATACGCAGTATTTT
>NA|TRBD1|TRBV5-1|TRBJ2-1
CASSWYGTGLDNEQFF
TGCGCCAGCAGCTGGTACGGGACAGGGTTAGACAATGAGCAGTTCTTC
>NA|NA|TRBV14|TRBJ1-2
CASSPANGVRGYTF
TGTGCCAGCAGCCCGGCAAACGGGGTGCGAGGCTACACCTTC
>NA|TRBD1|TRBV7-9|TRBJ1-1
CASSPQGGLNTEAFF
TGTGCCAGCAGCCCACAGGGGGGCCTGAACACTGAAGCTTTCTTT
>few|TRBD2|TRBV5-4|TRBJ2-7
CASSLVLAGTREQYF
TGTGCCAGCAGCTTGGTGCTAGCGGGAACGAGGGAGCAGTACTTC
>few|TRBD2|TRBV9|TRBJ2-7
CASSGREREYEQYF
TGTGCCAGCAGCGGGAGGGAGCGGGAGTACGAGCAGTACTTC
>few|NA|TRBV10-3|TRBJ1-5
CAITRDTNQPQHF
TGTGCCATCACCCGGGACACTAATCAGCCCCAGCATTTT
>NA|TRBD1|TRBV27|TRBJ1-1
CASSLSAGTGEAEAFF
TGTGCCAGCAGTTTATCCGCCGGGACAGGGGAAGCTGAAGCTTTCTTT
>few|TRBD1|TRBV5-1|TRBJ1-2
CASSLIPRDRTNYGYTF
TGCGCCAGCAGCTTAATTCCCCGGGACAGAACTAACTATGGCTACACCTTC
>NA|NA|TRBV14|TRBJ1-5
CASSKQPNQPQHF
TGTGCCAGCAGCAAACAGCCCAATCAGCCCCAGCATTTT
>few|NA|TRBV9|TRBJ2-1
CASSVGGNSYNEQFF
TGTGCCAGCAGCGTGGGCGGGAACTCCTACAATGAGCAGTTCTTC
>NA|NA|TRBV6-5|TRBJ1-5
CASSRQQGQPQHF
TGTGCCAGCAGTCGACAACAGGGTCAGCCCCAGCATTTT
>few|NA|TRBV6-5|TRBJ1-2
CASSQTGFGGYTF
TGTGCCAGCAGTCAAACAGGATTTGGTGGCTACACCTTC
>NA|NA|TRBV4-1|TRBJ1-2
CASSQKIRGELPGYTF
TGCGCCAGCAGCCAAAAGATCCGGGGGGAGTTGCCTGGCTACACCTTC
>many|TRBD2|TRBV9|TRBJ2-5
CASSVELREGETQYF
TGTGCCAGCAGCGTAGAATTACGGGAGGGGGAGACCCAGTACTTC
>NA|TRBD1|TRBV5-1|TRBJ1-4
CASRSSGTGHEKLFF
TGCGCCAGCAGGTCATCCGGGACAGGGCATGAAAAACTGTTTTTT
>few|TRBD2|TRBV11-2|TRBJ2-7
CASSPSGSAVEQYF
TGTGCCAGCAGCCCAAGCGGGAGTGCTGTCGAGCAGTACTTC
>few|TRBD2|TRBV6-5|TRBJ2-1
CASSPRASGSFF
TGTGCCAGCAGTCCCCGGGCTAGCGGGAGTTTCTTC
>few|NA|TRBV6-6|TRBJ2-5
CASSYGQRAETQYF
TGTGCCAGCAGTTACGGGCAGAGGGCCGAGACCCAGTACTTC
>few|TRBD2|TRBV11-3|TRBJ2-1
CASLRGLAYNEQFF
TGTGCCAGCTTAAGGGGACTAGCATACAATGAGCAGTTCTTC
>NA|NA|TRBV7-9|TRBJ2-3
CASEAGTSTDTQYF
TGTGCCAGCGAGGCGGGGACTAGCACAGATACGCAGTATTTT
>few|TRBD1|TRBV29-1|TRBJ2-7
CSAPGQGTYEQYF
TGCAGCGCCCCGGGACAGGGAACCTACGAGCAGTACTTC
>few|NA|TRBV19|TRBJ1-1
CASSTWGEVSEAFF
TGTGCCAGTAGTACGTGGGGGGAAGTGTCTGAAGCTTTCTTT
>many|NA|TRBV2|TRBJ2-1
CASSDYISYNEQFF
TGTGCCAGCAGTGACTATATCTCCTACAATGAGCAGTTCTTC
>few|TRBD2|TRBV13|TRBJ2-1
CASRDSGLAGGVEQFF
TGTGCCAGCAGAGACTCGGGACTAGCGGGAGGAGTTGAGCAGTTCTTC
>few|NA|TRBV4-1|TRBJ1-3
CASSLEFSGTLNTIYF
TGCGCCAGCAGCCTAGAGTTTTCCGGGACACTAAACACCATATATTTT
>NA|NA|TRBV4-2|TRBJ2-3
CASSQDWLASGTDTQYF
TGTGCCAGCAGCCAAGATTGGCTAGCCAGTGGCACAGATACGCAGTATTTT
>NA|NA|TRBV28|TRBJ1-2
CASSLASEYDGYTF
TGTGCCAGCAGTTTAGCGTCCGAGTACGATGGCTACACCTTC
>NA|TRBD1|TRBV13|TRBJ1-2
CASSTGQGNYGYTF
TGTGCCAGCAGCACGGGACAGGGGAACTATGGCTACACCTTC
>NA|NA|TRBV10-3|TRBJ1-1
CAIRGQGAWNTEAFF
TGTGCCATCAGAGGACAAGGGGCATGGAACACTGAAGCTTTCTTT
>NA|NA|TRBV7-9|TRBJ2-7
CASSQVGGYEQYF
TGTGCCAGCAGCCAGGTTGGGGGGTACGAGCAGTACTTC
>NA|TRBD2|TRBV10-3|TRBJ2-7
CAISELAGEGYEQYF
TGTGCCATCAGTGAGTTAGCGGGAGAGGGATACGAGCAGTACTTC
>NA|NA|TRBV15|TRBJ2-1
CATSSALIGGEGNEQFF
TGTGCCACCAGCTCCGCGTTGATTGGAGGCGAGGGCAATGAGCAGTTCTTC
>NA|TRBD1|TRBV5-1|TRBJ1-4
CASRRQGDDEKLFF
TGCGCCAGCCGACGACAGGGGGACGATGAAAAACTGTTTTTT
>NA|NA|TRBV6-6|TRBJ2-3
CASSFRGLDTTDTQYF
TGTGCCAGCAGTTTTCGAGGTTTGGACACCACAGATACGCAGTATTTT
>NA|NA|TRBV14|TRBJ1-2
CASSQVVANGYTF
TGTGCCAGCAGCCAAGTGGTAGCGAATGGCTACACCTTC
>NA|TRBD1|TRBV4-1|TRBJ2-1
CASSPSRQGHYNEQFF
TGCGCCAGCAGCCCATCTCGACAGGGCCACTACAATGAGCAGTTCTTC
>NA|TRBD1|TRBV9|TRBJ1-2
CASSGQGASFYGYTF
TGTGCCAGCAGCGGACAGGGGGCGAGTTTCTATGGCTACACCTTC
>few|TRBD1|TRBV6-5|TRBJ2-2
CASSYSTGATGELFF
TGTGCCAGCAGTTACTCGACAGGGGCAACCGGGGAGCTGTTTTTT
>NA|TRBD2|TRBV29-1|TRBJ2-5
CSVDSGMVAKTQYF
TGCAGCGTCGATAGCGGGATGGTAGCGAAGACCCAGTACTTC
>NA|TRBD1|TRBV4-2|TRBJ1-5
CASSPKRGQNSNQPQHF
TGTGCCAGCAGCCCTAAAAGGGGACAGAATAGCAATCAGCCCCAGCATTTT
>NA|NA|TRBV29-1|TRBJ2-1
CSVDPVYNEQFF
TGCAGCGTTGATCCGGTCTACAATGAGCAGTTCTTC
>few|NA|TRBV1|TRBJ2-5
CTSSQVAEDQETQYF
TGCACCAGCAGCCAAGTAGCGGAGGACCAAGAGACCCAGTACTTC
>NA|TRBD1|TRBV29-1|TRBJ2-3
CSVEGIDRGDGTDTQYF
TGCAGCGTTGAAGGGATAGACAGGGGAGACGGCACAGATACGCAGTATTTT